Here is one TCR beta chain with its context. Its antigen is undetermined. Treatment: oral pan-JAK inhibitor, 5-10 mg twice daily. Collected material from alopecia areata patients comprised lesional scalp punch biopsies and peripheral blood. The data were obtained in a study of CD8+ T cells in alopecia areata. Notes on the study in general: Tofacitinib significantly reduced both scalp clonality and expanded CD8+ clones among the top 100. Scalp lesions, especially in alopecia totalis/universalis, had higher clonality than normal scalp.

Germline assignment: CDR1 SNHLY and CDR2 FYNNEI. CDR3 size: 13 residues. V lost 8 bases and J 3 bases, leaving 11 bases between the germline ends. Once RNA had been extracted, it was reverse transcribed into cDNA to act as the sequencing template. The method was immunoSEQ multiplex PCR; TCRdb's version includes in-frame clones alone and lacks a portion of them. The sample contains 10,000 to 15,000 clones, about 65% of which appear only once. The origin of this receptor is a human donor with alopecia areata. The chain has TRBV2 and TRBJ1-5; possibly TRBD1 for D (5 bases). Sequencing was performed on skin, taken at week 4, from a patient treated with tofacitinib. The CDR3 protein is CASSGGVNQPQHF. The CDR3 DNA reads TGTGCCAGCTCCGGGGGTGTCAATCAGCCCCAGCATTTT.